Each of the 7 T cell receptor beta chains below was sequenced from the same sample in a study of T cell repertoires in cytomegalovirus infection. TCRdb reprocessed the reads via MiXCR and lists one record per CDR3 protein. The sample holds about 150,000 distinct CDR3 sequences, roughly a quarter seen once. The specimen sequenced was PBMCs. All receptors derive from a human donor in good health (CMV status not recorded). Some clones in this sample may be carry-over from other donors' samples.

There are a few counts of this clonotype. The gene calls are TRBV28 and TRBJ2-7; D perhaps matches TRBD1 (5 bases). This CDR3 has 14 residues. Germline CDR1 MDHEN, CDR2 SYDVKM. With 3 bases removed from V and 3 bases from J, the gap between germline ends came to 12 bases. The CDR3 coding sequence is TGTGCCAGCAGTTTCGGACAAACTATCTACGAGCAGTACTTC. Amino acid sequence: CASSFGQTIYEQYF.

In this sample, this clonotype turned up a few times. The rearrangement links TRBV30 to TRBJ2-7, with 9 bases aligning to TRBD1. This CDR3 is built from 13 residues. CDR1 GTSNPN and CDR2 SVGIG come from the germline V gene (reference sequence). J lost 7 bases, V lost 1 base, and 5 bases had no gene match. CDR3 bases: TGTGCCTGGAGTGAAGGGACAGGGTCGGAGCAGTACTTC. Amino acids: CAWSEGTGSEQYF. The full variable domain, completed using reference TRBV30 and TRBJ2-7, is SQTIHQWPATLVQPVGSPLSLECTVEGTSNPNLYWYRQAAGRGLQLLFYSVGIGQISSEVPQNLSASRPQDRQFILSSKKLLLSDSGFYLCAWSEGTGSEQYFGPGTRLTVT.

The rearrangement joins TRBV29-1 to TRBJ2-5, with 9 nucleotides matching TRBD1. Germline loops: CDR1 SQVTM, CDR2 ANQGSEA. The CDR3 is made up of 14 amino acids. The ends lost 4 bases at V and 5 bases at J; junction bases unmatched: 8. DNA of the CDR3: TGCAGCGTTGTCCTTACAGGGGGCAGGGAGACCCAGTACTTC. This gives the protein CSVVLTGGRETQYF.

The genes are TRBV28 and TRBJ1-5; D is perhaps TRBD1 (6 bases). The CDR3 runs 14 residues. V was shortened by 6 bases and J by 4 bases, with 13 bases between the two germline ends. CDR1 and CDR2 from the germline V gene are MDHEN and SYDVKM. CDR3 protein: CASRTDRINQPQHF. In DNA form, the CDR3 reads TGTGCCAGCAGGACCGACAGGATTAATCAGCCCCAGCATTTT.

The sample holds many counts of this clonotype. The genes are TRBV28 and TRBJ2-1; 9 nucleotides align to TRBD2. This CDR3 spans 16 amino acids. Germline lookup yields CDR1 MDHEN and CDR2 SYDVKM. V lost 6 bases and J lost 5; bases outside the gene matches: 11. CDR3 loop: CASRPEPGLADNEQFF. CDR3 nucleotides: TGTGCCAGCAGACCCGAGCCGGGACTAGCCGACAATGAGCAGTTCTTC. Using reference TRBV28 and TRBJ2-1 for the parts outside the CDR3, the full variable domain is DVKVTQSSRYLVKRTGEKVFLECVQDMDHENMFWYRQDPGLGLRLIYFSYDVKMKEKGDIPEGYSVSREKKERFSLILESASTNQTSMYLCASRPEPGLADNEQFFGPGTRLTVL.

This clonotype was seen repeatedly, ten times or more. The chain employs TRBV11-3 and TRBJ2-7; no clear D gene. The V end was cut by 4 bases, the J end by 7 bases, with 17 bases between. Germline V gives CDR1 SGHNT, CDR2 YENEEA. The CDR3 extends over 14 amino acids. For the CDR3, the DNA is TGTGCCAGCAGCTCAGCAAGAGGCTTGGGGGAGCAGTACTTC. Translation: CASSSARGLGEQYF.

CDR3 loop: CASSYFGGPIDGYTF. DNA for the CDR3: TGTGCCAGCAGTTACTTCGGGGGTCCCATAGATGGCTACACCTTC. This chain uses TRBV6-6 with TRBJ1-2; possible D gene TRBD1, 5 bases. In germline, CDR1 is MNHNY, CDR2 SVGAGI (reference sequence). This CDR3 comprises 15 residues. Trimming removed 1 base from V and 6 bases from J, with 15 bases in between.